These 13 T cell receptor beta chains were sequenced from one sample in a study of sequential checkpoint blockade in melanoma. Indicated treatment: randomized to nivolumab then ipilimumab (arm A) or the reverse (arm B). The data were produced by immunoSEQ multiplex PCR, yet TCRdb's version contains in-frame clones alone and is incomplete. The top ten hold about 41% of the sample, which has roughly 8,800 clones, around 60% seen once. The sample in question was CD8+ T cells sorted from blood (inferred from file names), obtained from a patient given nivolumab and ipilimumab in sequence. The receptor set was obtained from a human donor with melanoma.

This chain connects TRBV7-3 to TRBJ1-4; D perhaps matches TRBD1 (5 bases). This CDR3 is 16 amino acids long. V was cut by 1 base and J by 6 bases, with 15 bases left in between. Germline CDR1 SGHTA, CDR2 FQGTGA. The CDR3 DNA reads TGTGCCAGCAGCTTAAATCCCCGGTGGGGCCATGAAAAACTGTTTTTT. Amino acid sequence: CASSLNPRWGHEKLFF.

This clone has a handful of counts. V and J are TRBV6-5 and TRBJ1-2; D remains ambiguous. Trimming cost V 0 bases and J 6 bases, with 11 bases left between them. The CDR3 totals 14 residues. The germline gives CDR1 MNHEY, CDR2 SVGAGI. This CDR3 is CASSYSREANGYTF. CDR3 nucleotides: TGTGCCAGCAGTTACTCGCGGGAAGCGAATGGCTACACCTTC.

This rearrangement joins TRBV4-3 to TRBJ1-4; 10 nucleotides match TRBD1. CDR1 is LGHNA, CDR2 YSLEER, per germline. The CDR3 covers 16 residues. The junction had 5 bases not matched to a gene; V was cut back by 1 base and J by 6 bases. The CDR3, as DNA: TGCGCCAGCAGCCAAGGTACCGGGACAGGGGATGAAAAACTGTTTTTT. Its protein product is CASSQGTGTGDEKLFF.

J is TRBJ2-3 and V is TRBV6-6, with 12 bases aligning to TRBD2. V lost 6 bases to trimming and J lost 6 bases; unmatched junction nucleotides: 4. There are 14 residues in the CDR3. In germline, CDR1 is MNHNY, CDR2 SVGAGI (reference sequence). The CDR3 DNA follows: TGTGCCAGCAGAAGACTAGCGGGGGTGGATACGCAGTATTTT. Translation gives CASRRLAGVDTQYF.

The CDR3 DNA reads TGTGCCAGCAGCTACGGACAGGGGGCGTACGAGCAGTACTTC. This translates into CASSYGQGAYEQYF. J is TRBJ2-7 and V is TRBV11-2, with 11 bases fitting TRBD1. V was clipped by 4 bases and J by 4 bases; unmatched bases: 3. This CDR3 contains 14 residues. From germline, CDR1 is SGHAT and CDR2 FQNNGV. Supplemented by reference TRBV11-2 and TRBJ2-7, the full variable domain reads EAGVAQSPRYKIIEKRQSVAFWCNPISGHATLYWYQQILGQGPKLLIQFQNNGVVDDSQLPKDRFSAERLKGVDSTLKIQPAKLEDSAVYLCASSYGQGAYEQYFGPGTRLTVT.

The chain couples TRBV4-1 to TRBJ2-7, with D possibly matching TRBD1 (6 bases). The V gene lost 0 bases and the J gene lost 4 bases, with 13 bases spanning the gap. Germline CDR1 MGHRA, CDR2 YSYEKL. The CDR3 runs 15 residues. In nucleotides, the CDR3 is TGCGCCAGCAGCCAAGATCCGGCAGGGGAGTACGAGCAGTACTTC. It is translated as CASSQDPAGEYEQYF.

The chain employs TRBV29-1 and TRBJ2-7, with D tentatively TRBD2 (6 bases). The length of the CDR3 is 16 residues. Germline-derived CDR1 and CDR2 are SQVTM and ANQGSEA. The V gene lost 1 base and the J gene lost 5 bases, with 21 bases spanning the gap. The CDR3 sequence is CSVEGPGERGGNEQYF. In DNA form, the CDR3 reads TGCAGCGTTGAAGGACCCGGAGAAAGGGGAGGCAACGAGCAGTACTTC.

The rearrangement uses TRBV5-6 and TRBJ1-1, with D maybe TRBD1 (6 bases). Germline CDR1 is SGHDT and CDR2 is YYEEEE. This CDR3 is 16 amino acids long. Trimming removed 4 bases from V and 0 bases from J, with 16 bases in between. The chain's CDR3 is CASSPFAGAVNTEAFF. The CDR3 coding sequence is TGTGCCAGCAGCCCCTTCGCAGGGGCGGTGAACACTGAAGCTTTCTTT.

The chain carries TRBV27 and TRBJ2-7; 12 positions agree with TRBD1. J gave up 6 bases and V 4 bases, and 4 bases lay outside the gene matches. CDR1 and CDR2 (germline): MNHEY, SMNVEV (reference sequence). The CDR3 has 14 amino acids. CDR3 amino acids: CASSSGTGGTEQYF. The CDR3 DNA reads as TGTGCCAGCAGTTCCGGGACAGGGGGCACCGAGCAGTACTTC.

This sequence joins TRBV7-3 and TRBJ2-3; tentative D call: TRBD2 (7 bases). This CDR3 has 15 residues. V lost 0 bases and J 4 bases, leaving 11 bases between the germline ends. CDR1 and CDR2 (germline): SGHTA, FQGTGA. CDR3 region: CASSLTGGRPDTQYF. The CDR3 nucleotides are TGTGCCAGCAGCTTAACGGGGGGGCGGCCAGATACGCAGTATTTT.

This clone was seen only once. The chain carries TRBV27 and TRBJ2-1; 7 nucleotides agree with TRBD1. This CDR3 has 13 residues. V trimming: 4 bases; J trimming: 4 bases; junction bases outside the gene matches: 1. The germline CDR1 and CDR2 sequences are MNHEY and SMNVEV (reference sequence). In nucleotides, the CDR3 is TGTGCCAGCAGTTCGGGACAGTACAATGAGCAGTTCTTC. It encodes CASSSGQYNEQFF.

This clone has more than one count but fewer than ten. Possible read error: a much larger clone is one base away. Other DNA sequences in the same sample also yield this CDR3. The chain links TRBV4-2 to TRBJ1-5, with D tentatively TRBD1 (6 bases). Trimming cost V 1 base and J 0 bases, with 10 bases left between them. Germline CDR1 reads LGHNA; CDR2 reads YNFKEQ. CDR3 length: 16 residues. The CDR3 nucleotides read TGTGCCAGCAGCCAAGGGACAGAGCATAGCAATCAGCCCCAGCATTTT. Translating gives CASSQGTEHSNQPQHF.

The chain recombines TRBV28 with TRBJ1-2; TRBD1 aligns across 8 bases. From germline, CDR1 is MDHEN and CDR2 SYDVKM. The CDR3 is made up of 14 amino acids. V was pared by 5 bases and J by 5 bases, with 7 bases of the junction left unmatched. Here the CDR3 DNA reads TGTGCCAGCAGTCCAAACAGGGGGACTTATGGCTACACCTTC. It codes for CASSPNRGTYGYTF.